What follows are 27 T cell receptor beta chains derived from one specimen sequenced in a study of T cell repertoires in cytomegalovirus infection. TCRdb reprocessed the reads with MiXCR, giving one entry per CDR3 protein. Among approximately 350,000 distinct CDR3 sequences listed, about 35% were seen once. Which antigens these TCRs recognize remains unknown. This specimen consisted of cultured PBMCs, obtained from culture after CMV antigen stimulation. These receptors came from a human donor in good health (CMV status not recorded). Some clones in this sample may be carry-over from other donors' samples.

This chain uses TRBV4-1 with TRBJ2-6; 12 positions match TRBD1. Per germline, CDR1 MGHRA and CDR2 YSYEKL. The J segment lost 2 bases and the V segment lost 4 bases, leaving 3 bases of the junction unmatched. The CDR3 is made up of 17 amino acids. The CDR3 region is CASSPGTGGAGANVLTF. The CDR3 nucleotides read TGCGCCAGCAGCCCCGGGACAGGGGGCGCTGGGGCCAACGTCCTGACTTTC.

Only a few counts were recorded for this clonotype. The CDR3 nucleotides are TGTGCCAGTAGTATCTGGTCTGGGGCCAACGTCCTGACTTTC. Protein sequence: CASSIWSGANVLTF. The rearrangement joins TRBV19 to TRBJ2-6, with no clear D. The CDR3 has 14 amino acids. The V gene's germline CDR1 is LNHDA and CDR2 SQIVND (reference sequence). The V end was cut by 3 bases, the J end by 1 base, with 4 bases between. Full variable domain (remainder filled in from reference TRBV19 and TRBJ2-6): DGGITQSPKYLFRKEGQNVTLSCEQNLNHDAMYWYRQDPGQGLRLIYYSQIVNDFQKGDIAEGYSVSREKKESFPLTVTSAQKNPTAFYLCASSIWSGANVLTFGAGSRLTVL.

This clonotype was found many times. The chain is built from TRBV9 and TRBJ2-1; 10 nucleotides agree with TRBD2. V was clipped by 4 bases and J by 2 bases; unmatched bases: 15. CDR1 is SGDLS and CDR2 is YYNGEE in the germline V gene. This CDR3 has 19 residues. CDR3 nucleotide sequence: TGTGCCAGCAGCCGGACAGTGGATCTCCTAGCGGGAGCCTACAATGAGCAGTTCTTC. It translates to CASSRTVDLLAGAYNEQFF.

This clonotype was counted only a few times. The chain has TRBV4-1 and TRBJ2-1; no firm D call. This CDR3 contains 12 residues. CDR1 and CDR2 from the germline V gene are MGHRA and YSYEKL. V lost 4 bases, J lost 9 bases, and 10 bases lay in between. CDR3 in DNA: TGCGCCAGCAGCCGTATCGGAACTGAGCAGTTCTTC. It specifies CASSRIGTEQFF.

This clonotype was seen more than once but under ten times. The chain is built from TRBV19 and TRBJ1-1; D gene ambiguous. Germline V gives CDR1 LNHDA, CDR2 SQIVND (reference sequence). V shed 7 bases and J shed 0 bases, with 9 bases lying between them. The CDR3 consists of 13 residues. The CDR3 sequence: CASTTRVNTEAFF. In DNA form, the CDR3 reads TGTGCCAGTACCACCCGGGTGAACACTGAAGCTTTCTTT.

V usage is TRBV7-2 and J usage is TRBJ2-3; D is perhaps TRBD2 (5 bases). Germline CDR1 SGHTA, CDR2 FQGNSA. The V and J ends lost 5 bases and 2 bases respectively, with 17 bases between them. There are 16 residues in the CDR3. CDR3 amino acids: CASSRVATQDTDTQYF. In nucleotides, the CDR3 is TGTGCCAGCAGCCGCGTAGCGACGCAAGACACAGATACGCAGTATTTT.

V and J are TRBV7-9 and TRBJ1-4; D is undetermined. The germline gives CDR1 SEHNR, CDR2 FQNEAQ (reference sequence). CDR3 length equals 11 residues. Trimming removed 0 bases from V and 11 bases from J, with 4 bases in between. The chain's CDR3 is CASSLATKLFF. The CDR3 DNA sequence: TGTGCCAGCAGCTTAGCCACCAAACTGTTTTTT.

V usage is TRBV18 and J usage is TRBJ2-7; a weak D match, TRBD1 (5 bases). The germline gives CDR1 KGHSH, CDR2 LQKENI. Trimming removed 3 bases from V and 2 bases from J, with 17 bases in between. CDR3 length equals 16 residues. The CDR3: CASSPGSVDRAYEQYV. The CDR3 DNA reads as TGTGCCAGCTCACCCGGGTCAGTCGACAGAGCCTACGAGCAGTACGTC.

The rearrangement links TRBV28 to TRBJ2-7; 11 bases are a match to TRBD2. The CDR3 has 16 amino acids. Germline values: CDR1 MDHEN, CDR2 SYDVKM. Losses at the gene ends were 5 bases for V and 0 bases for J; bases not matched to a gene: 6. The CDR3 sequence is CASSPSSGRRSYEQYF. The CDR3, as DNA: TGTGCCAGCAGTCCTTCTAGCGGGAGGCGCTCCTACGAGCAGTACTTC.

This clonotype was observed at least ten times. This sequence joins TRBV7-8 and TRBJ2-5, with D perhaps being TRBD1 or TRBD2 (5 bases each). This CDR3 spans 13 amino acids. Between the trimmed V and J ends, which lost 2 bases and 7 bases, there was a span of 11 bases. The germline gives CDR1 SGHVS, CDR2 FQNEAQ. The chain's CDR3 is CASSLNLRGTQYF. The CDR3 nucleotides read TGTGCCAGCAGCTTAAATTTGAGGGGGACCCAGTACTTC.

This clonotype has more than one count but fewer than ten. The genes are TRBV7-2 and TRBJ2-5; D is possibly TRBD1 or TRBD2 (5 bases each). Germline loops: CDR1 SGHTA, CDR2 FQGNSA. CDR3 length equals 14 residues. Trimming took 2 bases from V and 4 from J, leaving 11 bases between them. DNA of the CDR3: TGTGCCAGCAGCTTAACCTTGGGGACAGAGACCCAGTACTTC. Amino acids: CASSLTLGTETQYF.

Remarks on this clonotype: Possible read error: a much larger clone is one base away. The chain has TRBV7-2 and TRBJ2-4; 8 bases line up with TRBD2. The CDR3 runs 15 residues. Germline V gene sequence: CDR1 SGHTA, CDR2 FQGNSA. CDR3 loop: CVSSLGGGDKNIQYF. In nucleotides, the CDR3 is TGTGTCAGCAGCCTCGGGGGGGGCGACAAAAACATTCAGTACTTC.

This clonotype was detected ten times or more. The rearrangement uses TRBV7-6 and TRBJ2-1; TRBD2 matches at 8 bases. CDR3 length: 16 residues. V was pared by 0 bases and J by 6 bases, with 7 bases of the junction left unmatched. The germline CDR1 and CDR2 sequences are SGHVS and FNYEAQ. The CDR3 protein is CASSLASAGVGNEQFF. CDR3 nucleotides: TGTGCCAGCAGCTTAGCTTCAGCGGGAGTAGGCAATGAGCAGTTCTTC.

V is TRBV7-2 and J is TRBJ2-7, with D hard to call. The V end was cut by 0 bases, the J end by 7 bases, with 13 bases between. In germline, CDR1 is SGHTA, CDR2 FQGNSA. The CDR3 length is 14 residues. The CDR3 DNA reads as TGTGCCAGCAGCTTAGCGCCGGGCCAGAGAGAGCAGTACTTC. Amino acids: CASSLAPGQREQYF.

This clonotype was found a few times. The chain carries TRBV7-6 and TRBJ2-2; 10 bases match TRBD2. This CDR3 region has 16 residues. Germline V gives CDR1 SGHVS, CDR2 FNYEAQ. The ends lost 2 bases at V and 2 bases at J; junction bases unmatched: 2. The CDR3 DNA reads TGTGCCAGCAGCTTACTAGCGGGGGCCAACACCGGGGAGCTGTTTTTT. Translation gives CASSLLAGANTGELFF.

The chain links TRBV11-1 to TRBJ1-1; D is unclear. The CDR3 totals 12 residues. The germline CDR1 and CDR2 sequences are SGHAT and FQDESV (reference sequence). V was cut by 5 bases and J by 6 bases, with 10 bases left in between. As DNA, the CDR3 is TGTGCCAGCAGCAGAGGTACGGCTGAAGCTTTCTTT. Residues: CASSRGTAEAFF.

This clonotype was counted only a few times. CDR3 protein: CASSPNPQRREHSGNTIYF. For the CDR3, the DNA is TGTGCCAGCAGCCCAAACCCACAACGGCGGGAGCACTCTGGAAACACCATATATTTT. This rearrangement joins TRBV7-2 to TRBJ1-3; D gene uncertain. The CDR3 spans 19 residues. Germline V gives CDR1 SGHTA, CDR2 FQGNSA. The V and J ends lost 5 bases and 0 bases respectively, with 23 bases between them.

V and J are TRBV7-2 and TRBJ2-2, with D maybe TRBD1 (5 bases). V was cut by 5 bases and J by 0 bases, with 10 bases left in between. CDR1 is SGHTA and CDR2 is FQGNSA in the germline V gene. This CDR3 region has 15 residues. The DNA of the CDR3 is TGTGCCAGCAGCCGACAGATAACGAACACCGGGGAGCTGTTTTTT. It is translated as CASSRQITNTGELFF.

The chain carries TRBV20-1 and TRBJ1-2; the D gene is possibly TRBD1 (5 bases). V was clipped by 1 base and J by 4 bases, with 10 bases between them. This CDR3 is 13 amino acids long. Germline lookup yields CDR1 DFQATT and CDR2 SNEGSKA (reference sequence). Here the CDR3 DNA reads TGCAGTGCTAGAGCCAAGGACACCTATGGCTACACCTTC. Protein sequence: CSARAKDTYGYTF.

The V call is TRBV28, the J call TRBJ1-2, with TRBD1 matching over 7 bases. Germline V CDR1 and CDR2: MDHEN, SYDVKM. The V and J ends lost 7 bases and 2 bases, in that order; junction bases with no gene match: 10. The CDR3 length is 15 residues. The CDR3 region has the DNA TGTGCCAGCACAGTCCGACAGGGCATAAACTATGGCTACACCTTC. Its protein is CASTVRQGINYGYTF.

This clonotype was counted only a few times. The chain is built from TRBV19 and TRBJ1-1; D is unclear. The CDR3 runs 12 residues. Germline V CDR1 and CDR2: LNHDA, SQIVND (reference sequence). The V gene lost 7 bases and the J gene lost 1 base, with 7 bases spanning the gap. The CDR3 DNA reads TGTGCCAGTAAAGAACGGAACACTGAAGCTTTCTTT. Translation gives CASKERNTEAFF.

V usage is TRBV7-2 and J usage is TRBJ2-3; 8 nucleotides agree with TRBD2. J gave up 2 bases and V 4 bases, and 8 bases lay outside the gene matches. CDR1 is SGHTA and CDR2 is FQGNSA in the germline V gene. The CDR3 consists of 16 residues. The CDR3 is CASSYMTSAHTDTQYF. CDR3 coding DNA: TGTGCCAGCAGCTACATGACTAGCGCCCACACAGATACGCAGTATTTT.

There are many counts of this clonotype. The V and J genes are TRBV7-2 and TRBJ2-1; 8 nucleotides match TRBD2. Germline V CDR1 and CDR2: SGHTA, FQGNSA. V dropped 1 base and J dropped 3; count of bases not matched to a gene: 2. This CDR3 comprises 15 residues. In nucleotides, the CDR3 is TGTGCCAGCAGCTTAGGGACTAGCAGCTACAATGAGCAGTTCTTC. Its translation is CASSLGTSSYNEQFF.

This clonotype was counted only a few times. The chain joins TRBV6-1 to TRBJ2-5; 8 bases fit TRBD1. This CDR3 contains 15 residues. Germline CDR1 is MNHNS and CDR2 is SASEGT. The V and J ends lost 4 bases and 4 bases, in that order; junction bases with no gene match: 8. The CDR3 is CASSGRTGYLETQYF. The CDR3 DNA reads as TGTGCCAGCAGTGGTCGGACAGGGTACTTAGAGACCCAGTACTTC.

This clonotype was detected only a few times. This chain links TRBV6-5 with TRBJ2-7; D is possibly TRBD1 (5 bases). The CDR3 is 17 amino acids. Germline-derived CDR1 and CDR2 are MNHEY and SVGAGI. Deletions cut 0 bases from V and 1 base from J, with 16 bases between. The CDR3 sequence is CASSYSISPGSSYEQYF. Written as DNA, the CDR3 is TGTGCCAGCAGTTACTCGATTTCCCCAGGGTCGTCCTACGAGCAGTACTTC.

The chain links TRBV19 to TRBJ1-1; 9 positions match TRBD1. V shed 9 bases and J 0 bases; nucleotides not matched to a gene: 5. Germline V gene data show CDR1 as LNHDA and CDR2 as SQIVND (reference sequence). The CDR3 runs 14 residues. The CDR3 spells CASDGTGLNTEAFF. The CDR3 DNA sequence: TGTGCCAGCGACGGGACAGGGTTGAACACTGAAGCTTTCTTT.

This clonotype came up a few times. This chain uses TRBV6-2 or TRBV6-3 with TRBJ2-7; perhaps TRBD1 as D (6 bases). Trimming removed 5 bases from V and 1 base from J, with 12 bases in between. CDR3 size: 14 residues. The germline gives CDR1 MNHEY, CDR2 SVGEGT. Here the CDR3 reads CASSGQLRSYEQYV. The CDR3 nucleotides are TGTGCCAGCAGTGGACAGTTAAGGTCCTACGAGCAGTACGTC.